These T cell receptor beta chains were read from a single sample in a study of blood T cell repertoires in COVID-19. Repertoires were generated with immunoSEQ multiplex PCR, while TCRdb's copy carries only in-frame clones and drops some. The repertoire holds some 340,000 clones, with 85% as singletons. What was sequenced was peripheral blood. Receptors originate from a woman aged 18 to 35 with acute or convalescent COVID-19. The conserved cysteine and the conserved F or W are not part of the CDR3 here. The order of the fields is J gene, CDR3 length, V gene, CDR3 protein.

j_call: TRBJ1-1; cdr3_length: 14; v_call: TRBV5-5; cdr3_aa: ASSFLASSMNTEAF
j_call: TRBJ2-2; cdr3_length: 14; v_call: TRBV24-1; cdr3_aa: ATSDPPTGLTGELF
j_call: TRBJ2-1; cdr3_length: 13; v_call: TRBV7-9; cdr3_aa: ASSLGQGEANEQF
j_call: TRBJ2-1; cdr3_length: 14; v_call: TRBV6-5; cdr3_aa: ASSYPGQGPYNEQF
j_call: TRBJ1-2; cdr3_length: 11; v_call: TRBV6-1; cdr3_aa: ASSEGTAGGYT
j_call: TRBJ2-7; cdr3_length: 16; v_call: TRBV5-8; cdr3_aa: ASSPWAGAGDRGSEQY
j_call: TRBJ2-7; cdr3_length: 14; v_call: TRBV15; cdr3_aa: ATSSDPTSALDQQY
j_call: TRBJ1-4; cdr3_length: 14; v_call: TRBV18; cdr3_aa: ASSAGQLATNEKLF
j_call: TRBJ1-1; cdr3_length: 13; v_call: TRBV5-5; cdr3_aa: ASSYGQIMNTEAF
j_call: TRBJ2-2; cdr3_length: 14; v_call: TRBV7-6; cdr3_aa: ASSANSGLNTGELF
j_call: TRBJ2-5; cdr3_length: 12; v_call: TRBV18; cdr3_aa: ASSPSTGEETQY
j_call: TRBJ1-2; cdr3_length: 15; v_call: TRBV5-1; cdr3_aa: ASSLSGEGGLNYGYT
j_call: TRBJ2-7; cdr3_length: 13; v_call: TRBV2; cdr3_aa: ASSSRQLSSYEQY
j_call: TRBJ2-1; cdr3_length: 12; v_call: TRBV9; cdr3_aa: ASSVGSSPHEQF
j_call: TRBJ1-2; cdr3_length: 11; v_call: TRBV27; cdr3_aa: ASSPTGDYGYT
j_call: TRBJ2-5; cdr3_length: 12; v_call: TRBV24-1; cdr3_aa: ATSLQGAGETQY
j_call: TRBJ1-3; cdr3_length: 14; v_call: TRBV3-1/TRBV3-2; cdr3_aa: ASSHTGQGAGNTIY
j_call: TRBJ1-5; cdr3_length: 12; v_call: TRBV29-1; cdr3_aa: SVVTGGINQPQH
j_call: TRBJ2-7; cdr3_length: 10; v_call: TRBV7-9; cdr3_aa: ASSLSIGEQY
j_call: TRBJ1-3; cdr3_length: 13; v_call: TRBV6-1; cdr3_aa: ASSDTGSSGNTIY
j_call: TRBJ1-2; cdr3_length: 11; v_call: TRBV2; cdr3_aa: ASSEYQECGYT
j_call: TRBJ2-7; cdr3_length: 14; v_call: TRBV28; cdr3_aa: ASSLVSAGNWYEQY
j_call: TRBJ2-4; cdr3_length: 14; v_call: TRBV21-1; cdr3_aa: ASTQTRGLAKNIQY
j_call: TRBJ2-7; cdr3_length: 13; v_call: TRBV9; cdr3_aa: ASSVDPTGSYEQY
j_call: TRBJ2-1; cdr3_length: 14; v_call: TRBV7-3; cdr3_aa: ASSPIGGEAYNEQF
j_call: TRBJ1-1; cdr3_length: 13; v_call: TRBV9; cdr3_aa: ASSVDRGIGTEAF
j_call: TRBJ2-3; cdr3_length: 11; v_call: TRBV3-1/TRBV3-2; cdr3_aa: ASSQGSFDTQY
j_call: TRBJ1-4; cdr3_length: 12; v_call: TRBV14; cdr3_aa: ASSRDRGPEKLF
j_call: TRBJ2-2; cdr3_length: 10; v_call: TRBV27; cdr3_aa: ASSLGGGELF
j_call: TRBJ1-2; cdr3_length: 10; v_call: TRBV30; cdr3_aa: ACHDRDYGYT
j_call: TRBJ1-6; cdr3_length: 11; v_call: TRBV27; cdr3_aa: ASSADRFSPLH
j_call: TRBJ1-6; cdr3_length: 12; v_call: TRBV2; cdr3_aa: ASSDFGQEFTLH
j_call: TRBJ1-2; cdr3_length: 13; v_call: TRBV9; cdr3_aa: ASSGSGGAAYGYT
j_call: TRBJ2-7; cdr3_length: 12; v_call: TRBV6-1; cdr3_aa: ASSEQGQGYEQY
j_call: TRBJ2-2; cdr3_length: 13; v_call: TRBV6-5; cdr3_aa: ASSYALHNTGELF
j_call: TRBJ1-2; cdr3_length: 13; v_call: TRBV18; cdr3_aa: ASSPRYQGATGYT
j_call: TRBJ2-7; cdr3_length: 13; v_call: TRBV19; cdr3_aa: ASSMVRGGAYEQY
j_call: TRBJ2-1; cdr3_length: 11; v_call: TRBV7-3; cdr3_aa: ASSARVGNEQF
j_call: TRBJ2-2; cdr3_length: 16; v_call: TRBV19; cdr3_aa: ASNSGLAGGPDVGELF
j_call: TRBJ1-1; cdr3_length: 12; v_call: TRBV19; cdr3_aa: ASSSRVLNTEAF
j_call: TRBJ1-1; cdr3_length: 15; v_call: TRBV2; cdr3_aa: ASKYLDRGLMNTEAF
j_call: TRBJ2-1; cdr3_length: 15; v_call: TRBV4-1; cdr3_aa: ASSTGLAGTSYNEQF
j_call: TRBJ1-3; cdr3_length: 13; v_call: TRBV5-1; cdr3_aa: ASSLEGVTGNTIY
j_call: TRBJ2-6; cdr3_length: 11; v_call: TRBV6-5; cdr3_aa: ASTSSGANVLT
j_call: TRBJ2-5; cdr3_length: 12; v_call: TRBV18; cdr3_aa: ASSSGGDQGTQY
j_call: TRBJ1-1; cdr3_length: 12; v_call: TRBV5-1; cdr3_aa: ASSRTGANTEAF
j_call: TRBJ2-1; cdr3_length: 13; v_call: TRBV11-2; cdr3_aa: ASSLDFGGGTPVF
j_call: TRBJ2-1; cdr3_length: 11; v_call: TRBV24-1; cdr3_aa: ATSQSIYNEQF
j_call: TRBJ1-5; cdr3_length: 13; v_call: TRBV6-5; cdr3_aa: ASSTGQGRDQPQH
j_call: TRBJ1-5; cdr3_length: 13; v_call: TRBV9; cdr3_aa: ASSEGTGLDQPQH
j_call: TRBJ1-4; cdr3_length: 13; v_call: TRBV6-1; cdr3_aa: ASSEMDRLNEKLF
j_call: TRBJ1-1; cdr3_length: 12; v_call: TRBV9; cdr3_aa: ASSPSTGNTEAF
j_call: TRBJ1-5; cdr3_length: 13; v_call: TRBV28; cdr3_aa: ASSLGQGAGQPQH
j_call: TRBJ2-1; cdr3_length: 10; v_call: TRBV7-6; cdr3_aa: ASSYRVHEQF
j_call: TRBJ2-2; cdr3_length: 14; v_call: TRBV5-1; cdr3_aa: ASSGTGSGGTGELF